The 22 T cell receptor beta chains in this list originate from one sample, sequenced in a study of shared clonotypes between healthy human individuals. Method: immunoSEQ multiplex PCR; TCRdb's copy keeps in-frame clones and lacks some. The table lists about 520,000 clones, 81% of them singletons, with roughly 13% in the top ten. The sequencing sample was made of PBMCs. These receptors originate from a woman aged 40 to 55 in good health. Some clones in this sample may be carry-over from other donors' samples.

V gene TRBV28 combines with J gene TRBJ2-5, with D possibly being TRBD1 or TRBD2 (5 bases each). The CDR3 consists of 14 residues. Germline V gene data show CDR1 as MDHEN and CDR2 as SYDVKM. V lost 8 bases and J lost 2, with 15 bases in between. The DNA of the CDR3 is TGTGCCAGCGGCCCCTTTGGGGGACAAGAGACCCAGTACTTC. As protein: CASGPFGGQETQYF.

The chain has TRBV5-1 and TRBJ2-3, with D possibly TRBD1 on 6 matching bases. The germline gives CDR1 SGHRS, CDR2 YFSETQ. CDR3 length: 13 residues. V shed 4 bases and J shed 5 bases, with 11 bases lying between them. The chain's CDR3 is CASSGQGLDTQYF. The DNA for the CDR3 is TGCGCCAGCAGCGGCCAGGGGTTAGATACGCAGTATTTT.

The rearrangement uses TRBV27 and TRBJ1-1, with D perhaps matching TRBD1 (5 bases). V was clipped by 4 bases and J by 4 bases, with 28 bases between them. CDR1 MNHEY and CDR2 SMNVEV come from the germline V gene (reference sequence). The CDR3 is 19 amino acids. CDR3 region: CASSSSGTYSLKPVTEAFF. The CDR3 coding sequence is TGTGCCAGCAGTTCCTCCGGGACCTACTCGTTAAAGCCTGTCACTGAAGCTTTCTTT.

The chain uses TRBV5-6 and TRBJ2-7; the D is unclear. Germline V gene lookup returns CDR1 SGHDT and CDR2 YYEEEE. The CDR3 has 12 amino acids. With 4 bases removed from V and 3 bases from J, the gap between germline ends came to 8 bases. CDR3 coding DNA: TGTGCCAGCAGCGACGGCTACTACGAGCAGTACTTC. It encodes CASSDGYYEQYF.

The chain combines TRBV7-2 with TRBJ1-2; weak D call: TRBD1 (6 bases). CDR1 is SGHTA and CDR2 is FQGNSA in the germline V gene. The CDR3 extends over 15 amino acids. The V end lost 1 base, the J end lost 3 bases, and 12 bases lay between the germline ends. CDR3: CASSLGQGRDYGYTF. CDR3 bases: TGTGCCAGCAGCTTAGGTCAGGGGAGGGACTATGGCTACACCTTC.

As regards this clone: The likely explanation is a read error, given a far larger clone one base away. The chain has TRBV7-9 and TRBJ1-1; no clear D. This CDR3 is built from 11 residues. Germline CDR1 is SEHNR and CDR2 is FQNEAQ (reference sequence). Trimming took off 0 bases at V and 10 bases at J, with 6 bases between the two ends. CDR3 in DNA: TGTGCCAGCAGCTTAGCGGGGTCAGCTTTCTTT. Amino acid sequence: CASSLAGSAFF.

The chain employs TRBV10-3 and TRBJ1-4; D ambiguous. From germline, CDR1 is ENHRY and CDR2 SYGVKD. There are 12 residues in the CDR3. V was trimmed by 2 bases and J by 8 bases, leaving 6 bases between them. The CDR3 region has the DNA TGTGCCATCAGTGAGGCCGGAGAAAAACTGTTTTTT. Its protein is CAISEAGEKLFF.

A word on this clone: A read error is likely here: a far larger clone is one base away. The rearrangement joins TRBV5-4 to TRBJ1-1; D may be TRBD1 (5 bases). V was shortened by 1 base and J by 3 bases, with 10 bases between the two germline ends. Germline assignment: CDR1 SGHNT and CDR2 YYREEE (reference sequence). This CDR3 spans 14 amino acids. The DNA of the CDR3 is TGTGCCAGCAGCTTGTCGGTCAGGGACACTGAAGCTTTCTTT. Translation: CASSLSVRDTEAFF.

In the case of this clone: Since a far larger clone is one base different, this is likely a read error. The sample has other DNA sequences that encode this CDR3 too. The chain joins TRBV5-1 to TRBJ1-2, with 7 nucleotides matching TRBD1. This CDR3 is built from 13 residues. Germline V gene lookup returns CDR1 SGHRS and CDR2 YFSETQ. V dropped 3 bases and J dropped 6; count of bases not matched to a gene: 5. The CDR3 protein is CASSSPGQHGYTF. CDR3 in DNA: TGCGCCAGCAGCTCGCCGGGACAGCATGGCTACACCTTC.

This clone was seen more than once but under ten times. One base separates it from a far larger clone, so it is likely a read error. CDR3 residues: CASSRTEREAQYF. DNA for the CDR3: TGCGCCAGCAGTCGAACCGAACGGGAGGCCCAGTACTTC. The chain combines TRBV5-1 with TRBJ2-5; 7 positions agree with TRBD2. V shed 5 bases, J shed 9 bases, and the junction held 10 bases outside the gene matches. This CDR3 contains 13 residues. The germline CDR1 and CDR2 sequences are SGHRS and YFSETQ.

The V and J genes are TRBV28 and TRBJ2-7; 9 bases agree with TRBD2. The CDR3 length is 11 residues. The germline CDR1 and CDR2 sequences are MDHEN and SYDVKM. CDR3 amino acids: CSTSGFYEQYF. CDR3 sequence (DNA): TGTTCGACTAGCGGCTTCTACGAGCAGTACTTC.

Comment on this clone: This likely came from a read error, as a far larger clone is one base away. The chain employs TRBV19 and TRBJ1-2; TRBD1 agrees at 8 bases. V trimming: 5 bases; J trimming: 8 bases; junction bases outside the gene matches: 7. The germline gives CDR1 LNHDA, CDR2 SQIVND (reference sequence). The CDR3 loop spans 13 amino acids. CDR3 DNA sequence: TGTGCCAGTAGTTCTTGGACAGGGCTCGGCTACACCTTC. Translating it yields CASSSWTGLGYTF. Combining the CDR3 with reference TRBV19 and TRBJ1-2 gives the whole variable domain DGGITQSPKYLFRKEGQNVTLSCEQNLNHDAMYWYRQDPGQGLRLIYYSQIVNDFQKGDIAEGYSVSREKKESFPLTVTSAQKNPTAFYLCASSSWTGLGYTFGSGTRLTVV.

This clone was counted a single time. A read error is likely here: a far larger clone is one base away. This same CDR3 is encoded by further DNA sequences in the sample. The V gene is TRBV1, the J gene TRBJ1-1; no DNA check was done on the table's D call, TRBD1. TRBV1 is assigned pseudogene status. The CDR3 totals 15 residues. The DNA for the CDR3 is TGCACCAGCAGCCAGGAAGACAGGGAGAACACTGAAGCTTTCTTT. This sequence encodes CTSSQEDRENTEAFF.

The chain uses TRBV2 and TRBJ2-7; D perhaps matches TRBD1 (7 bases). V was cut by 6 bases and J by 9 bases, with 24 bases left in between. CDR3 length: 15 residues. Per the germline V gene, CDR1 is SNHLY and CDR2 is FYNNEI. The CDR3 nucleotides are TGTGCCAGCAGCGGACAGGTTGTCACCCGAGCGGGGCAGTACTTC. This gives the protein CASSGQVVTRAGQYF.

This chain links TRBV19 with TRBJ2-1; possible D gene TRBD2, 5 bases. The ends were cut back, 2 bases at V and 6 bases at J, with 17 bases in the middle. From germline, CDR1 is LNHDA and CDR2 SQIVND (reference sequence). This CDR3 has 16 residues. The CDR3 protein is CASSISWVSRGNEQFF. CDR3 DNA: TGTGCCAGTAGTATATCGTGGGTCAGCCGGGGCAATGAGCAGTTCTTC.

J is TRBJ1-3 and V is TRBV19; 8 bases align to TRBD1. The V gene end was trimmed by 7 bases and the J gene end by 3 bases; junction bases not matched to a gene: 8. Per germline, CDR1 LNHDA and CDR2 SQIVND (reference sequence). This CDR3 has 15 residues. The CDR3 DNA sequence: TGTGCCAGTACCCCGGGACAGGATTATGGAAACACCATATATTTT. This translates into CASTPGQDYGNTIYF.

The genes are TRBV6-1 and TRBJ1-4; TRBD1 matches at 9 bases. The CDR3 contains 13 residues. Germline V gene sequence: CDR1 MNHNS, CDR2 SASEGT. J was trimmed by 6 bases and V by 8 bases; bases with no gene match: 4. CDR3 protein: CASGQGRDEKLFF. CDR3 coding DNA: TGTGCCAGCGGACAGGGGCGGGATGAAAAACTGTTTTTT.

The chain has TRBV11-3 and TRBJ2-1, with TRBD2 as a possible D gene (6 bases). Between the trimmed V and J ends, which lost 1 base and 2 bases, there was a span of 9 bases. The germline gives CDR1 SGHNT, CDR2 YENEEA. CDR3 length equals 15 residues. CDR3 coding DNA: TGTGCCAGCAGCTTAGGGCGGGACGCCTACAATGAGCAGTTCTTC. It codes for CASSLGRDAYNEQFF.

CDR3 region: CASSEWGQGFLDTQYF. The CDR3 DNA reads as TGTGCCAGCAGTGAATGGGGACAGGGTTTTTTGGATACGCAGTATTTT. The chain couples TRBV6-1 to TRBJ2-3, with 9 bases identical to TRBD1. The CDR3 length is 16 residues. The germline CDR1 and CDR2 sequences are MNHNS and SASEGT. V lost 2 bases and J lost 6; bases outside the gene matches: 9.

V usage is TRBV7-2 and J usage is TRBJ2-7; the match to TRBD2 covers 11 bases. The CDR3 has 16 residues. CDR1 is SGHTA, CDR2 FQGNSA, per germline. V gave up 1 base and J gave up 4 bases; unmatched junction bases: 6. CDR3 loop: CASSLVKTSGTYEQYF. The CDR3 nucleotides are TGTGCCAGCAGCTTAGTAAAGACTAGCGGGACTTACGAGCAGTACTTC. The full variable domain, its missing parts supplied by reference TRBV7-2 and TRBJ2-7, is GAGVSQSPSNKVTEKGKDVELRCDPISGHTALYWYRQSLGQGLEFLIYFQGNSAPDKSGLPSDRFSAERTGGSVSTLTIQRTQQEDSAVYLCASSLVKTSGTYEQYFGPGTRLTVT.

V gene TRBV4-2 combines with J gene TRBJ2-3; no clear D. CDR3 length: 14 residues. V was trimmed by 4 bases and J by 6 bases, leaving 14 bases between them. Per germline, CDR1 LGHNA and CDR2 YNFKEQ. DNA of the CDR3: TGTGCCAGCAGCCCTAGGGCCGTCACGGATACGCAGTATTTT. Amino acid sequence: CASSPRAVTDTQYF.

CDR3 sequence (DNA): TGTGCCAGCAGTTTGTGGCCAACGGGGGGCAATGAGCAGTTCTTC. As protein: CASSLWPTGGNEQFF. The V gene is TRBV28, the J gene TRBJ2-1, with TRBD2 identical over 7 bases. Germline assignment: CDR1 MDHEN and CDR2 SYDVKM. V lost 3 bases to trimming and J lost 6 bases; unmatched junction nucleotides: 8. The CDR3 runs 15 residues.